This T cell receptor beta chain was recovered during a study of T cells after yellow fever vaccination. Trimming stripped 6 bases from V and 8 bases from J, with 14 bases between. The length of the CDR3 is 13 residues. CDR1 MNHEY and CDR2 SVGEGT come from the germline V gene. This clonotype occurred many times. TCRdb itself ran the 5' RACE reads through MiXCR, one entry per CDR3 protein. The sample has tens of thousands of distinct CDR3 sequences, 6.5% to 8% seen once; the top ten hold 36%. The V call is TRBV6-2 or TRBV6-3, the J call TRBJ2-1; no clear D gene. The TCR sequence derives from a man aged 25 to 40 who received the YFV17D yellow fever vaccine. Sequenced material: CD8+ T cells sorted from PBMCs, taken 15 days after the yellow fever booster vaccination. The CDR3 here is CASSEIKHHEQFF. CDR3 in DNA: TGTGCCAGCAGCGAAATCAAGCATCATGAGCAGTTCTTC.